The rows below give T cell receptor beta chains drawn from one sample of a study of shared clonotypes between healthy human individuals. Using immunoSEQ multiplex PCR, the repertoire was profiled, and TCRdb retains in-frame clones only, with some absent. The table shows 300,000 to 400,000 clones, with around nine tenths occurring only once. Sequenced sample: memory CD8+ T cells sorted from blood. These receptors were collected from a man between 18 and 35 years old in good health. The conserved cysteine and the conserved F or W are not part of the CDR3 here. A D gene is named only where the DNA matches it firmly.

V gene: TRBV29-1
D gene: TRBD1
CDR3 protein: SVEGGQGLSTDTQY

V gene: TRBV30
D gene: -
CDR3 protein: AWSAGSAIGETQY

V gene: TRBV28
D gene: -
CDR3 protein: ASSLSQGREKLF

V gene: TRBV7-2
D gene: TRBD2
CDR3 protein: ASSAGGAPPYEQY

V gene: TRBV5-1
D gene: -
CDR3 protein: ASSLLGGPPVSYNEQF

V gene: TRBV6-4
D gene: TRBD1
CDR3 protein: ASSDSGQANSPLH

V gene: TRBV7-9
D gene: -
CDR3 protein: ASSANAGGEQY

V gene: TRBV6-5
D gene: -
CDR3 protein: ASSYSIQSDQPQH

V gene: TRBV6-5
D gene: TRBD2
CDR3 protein: ASSWSGTSGSFEQY

V gene: TRBV2
D gene: -
CDR3 protein: ASSPQESGANVLT

V gene: TRBV13
D gene: -
CDR3 protein: ASSSPSRSTEAF

V gene: TRBV11-2
D gene: -
CDR3 protein: ASSLARAYEQY

V gene: TRBV4-3
D gene: -
CDR3 protein: ASSQDLSDGISYEQY

V gene: TRBV7-6
D gene: TRBD1
CDR3 protein: ASSATGGNTEAF